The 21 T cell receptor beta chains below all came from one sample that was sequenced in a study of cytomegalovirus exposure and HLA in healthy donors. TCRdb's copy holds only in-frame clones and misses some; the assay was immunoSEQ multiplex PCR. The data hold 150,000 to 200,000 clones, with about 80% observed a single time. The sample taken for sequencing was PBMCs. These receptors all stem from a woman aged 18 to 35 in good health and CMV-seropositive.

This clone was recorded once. CDR3 residues: CASSAGTSGATDTQYF. For the CDR3, the DNA is TGCGCCAGCAGCGCCGGGACTAGCGGGGCCACAGATACGCAGTATTTT. This chain connects TRBV5-1 to TRBJ2-3, with 13 nucleotides matching TRBD2. The CDR3 runs to 16 residues. The V gene end was trimmed by 4 bases and the J gene end by 2 bases; junction bases not matched to a gene: 4. The germline V gene encodes CDR1 SGHRS and CDR2 YFSETQ.

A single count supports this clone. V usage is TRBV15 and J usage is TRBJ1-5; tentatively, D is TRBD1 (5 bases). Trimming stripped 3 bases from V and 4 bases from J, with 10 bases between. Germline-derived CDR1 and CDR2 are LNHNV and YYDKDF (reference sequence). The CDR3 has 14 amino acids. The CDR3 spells CATSSQGSNQPQHF. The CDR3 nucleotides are TGTGCCACCAGCAGTCAGGGCTCTAATCAGCCCCAGCATTTT.

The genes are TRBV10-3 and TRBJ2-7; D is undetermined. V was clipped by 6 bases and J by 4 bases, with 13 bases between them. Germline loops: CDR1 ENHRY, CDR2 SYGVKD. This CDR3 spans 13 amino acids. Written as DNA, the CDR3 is TGTGCCATCAGGCCAGACGGAGAGTACGAGCAGTACTTC. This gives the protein CAIRPDGEYEQYF.

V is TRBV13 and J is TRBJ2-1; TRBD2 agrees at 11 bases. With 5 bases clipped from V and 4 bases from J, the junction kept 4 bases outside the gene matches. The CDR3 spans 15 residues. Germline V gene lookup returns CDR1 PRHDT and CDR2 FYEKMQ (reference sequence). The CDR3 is CASSRSGGAYNEQFF. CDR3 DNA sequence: TGTGCCAGCAGCCGTAGCGGGGGGGCGTACAATGAGCAGTTCTTC.

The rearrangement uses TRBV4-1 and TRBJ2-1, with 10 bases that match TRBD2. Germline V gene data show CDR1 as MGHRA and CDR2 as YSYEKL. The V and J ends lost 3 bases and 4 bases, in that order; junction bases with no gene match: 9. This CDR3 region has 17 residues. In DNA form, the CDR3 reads TGCGCCAGCAGCCACCTAGGGAGCGGGGGGGCGTACAATGAGCAGTTCTTC. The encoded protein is CASSHLGSGGAYNEQFF.

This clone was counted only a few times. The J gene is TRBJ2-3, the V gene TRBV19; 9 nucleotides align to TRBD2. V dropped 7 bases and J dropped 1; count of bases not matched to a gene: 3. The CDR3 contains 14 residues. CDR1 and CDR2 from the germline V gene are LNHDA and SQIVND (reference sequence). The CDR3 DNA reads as TGTGCCAGTAAGGCTAGCGGGGGCACAGATACGCAGTATTTT. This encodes CASKASGGTDTQYF.

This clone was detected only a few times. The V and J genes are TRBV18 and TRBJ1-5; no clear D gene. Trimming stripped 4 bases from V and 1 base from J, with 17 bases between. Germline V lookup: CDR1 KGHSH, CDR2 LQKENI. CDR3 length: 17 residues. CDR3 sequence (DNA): TGTGCCAGCTCACGAATGGAGCGGCCCCGGAGCAATCAGCCCCAGCATTTT. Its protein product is CASSRMERPRSNQPQHF. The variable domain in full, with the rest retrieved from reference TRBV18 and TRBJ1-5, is NAGVMQNPRHLVRRRGQEARLRCSPMKGHSHVYWYRQLPEEGLKFMVYLQKENIIDESGMPKERFSAEFPKEGPSILRIQQVVRGDSAAYFCASSRMERPRSNQPQHFGDGTRLSIL.

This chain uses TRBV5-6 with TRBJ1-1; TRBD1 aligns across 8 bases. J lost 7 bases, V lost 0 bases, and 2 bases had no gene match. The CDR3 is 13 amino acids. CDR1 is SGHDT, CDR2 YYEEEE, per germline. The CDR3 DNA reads TGTGCCAGCAGCTTGGAACAGGGGGTTGAAGCTTTCTTT. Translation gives CASSLEQGVEAFF.

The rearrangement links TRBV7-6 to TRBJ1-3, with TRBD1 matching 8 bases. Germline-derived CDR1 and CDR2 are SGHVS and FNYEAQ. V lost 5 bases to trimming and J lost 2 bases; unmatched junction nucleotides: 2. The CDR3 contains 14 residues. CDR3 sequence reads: CASSAQGAGNTIYF. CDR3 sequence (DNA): TGTGCCAGCAGCGCACAGGGGGCTGGAAACACCATATATTTT.

The CDR3 nucleotides are TGTGCCAGCAGTGCCAGACAGGGGGACAACTATGGCTACACCTTC. The encoded protein is CASSARQGDNYGYTF. This chain links TRBV2 with TRBJ1-2; 9 bases fit TRBD1. Trimming took 4 bases from V and 2 from J; bases not matched to a gene: 5. Germline-derived CDR1 and CDR2 are SNHLY and FYNNEI. This CDR3 is built from 15 residues. Complete variable domain (other parts from reference TRBV2 and TRBJ1-2): EPEVTQTPSHQVTQMGQEVILRCVPISNHLYFYWYRQILGQKVEFLVSFYNNEISEKSEIFDDQFSVERPDGSNFTLKIRSTKLEDSAMYFCASSARQGDNYGYTFGSGTRLTVV.

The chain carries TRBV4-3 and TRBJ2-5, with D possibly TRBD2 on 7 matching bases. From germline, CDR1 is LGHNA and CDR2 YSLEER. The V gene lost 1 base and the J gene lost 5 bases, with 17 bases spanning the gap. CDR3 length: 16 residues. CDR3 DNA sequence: TGCGCCAGCAGCCAAGCGTATCCGGGGGGCAGGGAGACCCAGTACTTC. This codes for CASSQAYPGGRETQYF.

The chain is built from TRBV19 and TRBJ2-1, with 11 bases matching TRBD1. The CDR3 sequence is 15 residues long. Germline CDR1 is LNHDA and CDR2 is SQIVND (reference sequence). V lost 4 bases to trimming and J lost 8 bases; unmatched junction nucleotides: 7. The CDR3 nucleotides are TGTGCCAGTAGTACCCGGGACAGGGGGTCCGATGAGCAGTTCTTC. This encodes CASSTRDRGSDEQFF.

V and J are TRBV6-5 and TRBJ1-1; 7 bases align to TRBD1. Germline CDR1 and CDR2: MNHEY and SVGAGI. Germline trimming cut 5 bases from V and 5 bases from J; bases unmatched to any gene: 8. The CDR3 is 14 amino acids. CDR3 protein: CASSIIQGNTEAFF. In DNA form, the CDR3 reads TGTGCCAGCAGTATAATACAGGGGAATACTGAAGCTTTCTTT.

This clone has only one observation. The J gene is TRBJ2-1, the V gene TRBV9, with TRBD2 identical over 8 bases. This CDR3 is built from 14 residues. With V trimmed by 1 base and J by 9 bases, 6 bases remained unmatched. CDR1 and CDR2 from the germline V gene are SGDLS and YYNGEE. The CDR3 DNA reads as TGTGCCAGCAGCGTACATCGGGGGGGCAGTGAGCAGTTCTTC. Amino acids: CASSVHRGGSEQFF.

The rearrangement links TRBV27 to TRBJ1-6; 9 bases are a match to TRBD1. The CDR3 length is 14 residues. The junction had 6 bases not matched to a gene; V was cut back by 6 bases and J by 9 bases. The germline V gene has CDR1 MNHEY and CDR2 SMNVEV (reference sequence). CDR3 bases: TGTGCCAGCAGAGGGACAGGGCGTAGTTCACCCCTCCACTTT. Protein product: CASRGTGRSSPLHF.

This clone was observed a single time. The CDR3 DNA is TGTGCCAGCAGCCTCTACGTAGTTACTTCACCCCTCCACTTT. As protein: CASSLYVVTSPLHF. J is TRBJ1-6 and V is TRBV7-3; D ambiguous. This CDR3 region has 14 residues. The germline CDR1 and CDR2 sequences are SGHTA and FQGTGA. V was trimmed by 5 bases and J by 9 bases, leaving 14 bases between them.

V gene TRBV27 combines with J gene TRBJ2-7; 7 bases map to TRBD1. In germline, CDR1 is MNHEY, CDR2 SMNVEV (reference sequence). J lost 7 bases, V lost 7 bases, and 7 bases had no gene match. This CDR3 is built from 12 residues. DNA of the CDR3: TGTGCCAGCAAGACAGGGATGGGTGAGCAGTACTTC. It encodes CASKTGMGEQYF.

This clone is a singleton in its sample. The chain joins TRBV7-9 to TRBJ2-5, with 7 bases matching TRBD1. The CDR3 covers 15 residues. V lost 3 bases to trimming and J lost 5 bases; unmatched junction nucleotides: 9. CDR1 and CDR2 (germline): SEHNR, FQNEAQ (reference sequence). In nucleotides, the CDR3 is TGTGCCAGCAGCTTCCTAGGGACAGATTTGGAGACCCAGTACTTC. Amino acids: CASSFLGTDLETQYF. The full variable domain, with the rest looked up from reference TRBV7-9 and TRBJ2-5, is DTGVSQNPRHKITKRGQNVTFRCDPISEHNRLYWYRQTLGQGPEFLTYFQNEAQLEKSRLLSDRFSAERPKGSFSTLEIQRTEQGDSAMYLCASSFLGTDLETQYFGPGTRLLVL.

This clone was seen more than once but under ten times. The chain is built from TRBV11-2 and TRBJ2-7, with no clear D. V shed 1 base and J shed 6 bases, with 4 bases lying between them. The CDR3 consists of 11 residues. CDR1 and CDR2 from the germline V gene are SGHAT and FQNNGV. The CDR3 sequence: CASSLAVEQYF. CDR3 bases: TGTGCCAGCAGCTTAGCGGTCGAGCAGTACTTC.

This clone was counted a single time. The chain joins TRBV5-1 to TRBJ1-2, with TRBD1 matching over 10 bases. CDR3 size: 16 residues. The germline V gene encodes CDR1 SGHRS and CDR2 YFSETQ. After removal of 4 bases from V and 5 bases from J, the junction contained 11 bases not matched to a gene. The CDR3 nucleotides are TGCGCCAGCAGCCCCACCGGGACAGGGGAGGTTTATGGCTACACCTTC. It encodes CASSPTGTGEVYGYTF. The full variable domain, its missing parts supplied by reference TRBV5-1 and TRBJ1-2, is KAGVTQTPRYLIKTRGQQVTLSCSPISGHRSVSWYQQTPGQGLQFLFEYFSETQRNKGNFPGRFSGRQFSNSRSEMNVSTLELGDSALYLCASSPTGTGEVYGYTFGSGTRLTVV.

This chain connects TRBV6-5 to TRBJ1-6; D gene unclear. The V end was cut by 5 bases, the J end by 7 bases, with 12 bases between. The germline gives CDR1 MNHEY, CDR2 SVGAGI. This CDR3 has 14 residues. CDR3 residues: CASSPRALNSPLHF. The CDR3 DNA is TGTGCCAGCAGTCCGAGGGCCCTCAATTCACCCCTCCACTTT.